The text below deals with one T cell receptor (beta chain). This PCR relied on a set of 60 Vbeta primers and 13 Jbeta primers. Only in-frame clones appear in the TCRdb table, and some are missing; sequencing was by immunoSEQ multiplex PCR. Here the sample spans about 160,000 clones, roughly four fifths being singletons. These data come from a study of cytomegalovirus exposure and HLA in healthy donors. Germline V gene sequence: CDR1 GTSNPN, CDR2 SVGIG (reference sequence). Trimming removed 2 bases from V and 3 bases from J, with 10 bases in between. The CDR3 spans 13 residues. The source of this sequence is a man aged 55 to 70 in good health and CMV-seronegative. This chain joins TRBV30 and TRBJ1-2, with TRBD1 as a possible D gene (5 bases). Sequencing was done on a sample of PBMCs. Written as DNA, the CDR3 is TGTGCCTGGAGTCTTAGCAGGGACTATGGCTACACCTTC. Protein: CAWSLSRDYGYTF. Full variable domain (remainder filled in from reference TRBV30 and TRBJ1-2): SQTIHQWPATLVQPVGSPLSLECTVEGTSNPNLYWYRQAAGRGLQLLFYSVGIGQISSEVPQNLSASRPQDRQFILSSKKLLLSDSGFYLCAWSLSRDYGYTFGSGTRLTVV.